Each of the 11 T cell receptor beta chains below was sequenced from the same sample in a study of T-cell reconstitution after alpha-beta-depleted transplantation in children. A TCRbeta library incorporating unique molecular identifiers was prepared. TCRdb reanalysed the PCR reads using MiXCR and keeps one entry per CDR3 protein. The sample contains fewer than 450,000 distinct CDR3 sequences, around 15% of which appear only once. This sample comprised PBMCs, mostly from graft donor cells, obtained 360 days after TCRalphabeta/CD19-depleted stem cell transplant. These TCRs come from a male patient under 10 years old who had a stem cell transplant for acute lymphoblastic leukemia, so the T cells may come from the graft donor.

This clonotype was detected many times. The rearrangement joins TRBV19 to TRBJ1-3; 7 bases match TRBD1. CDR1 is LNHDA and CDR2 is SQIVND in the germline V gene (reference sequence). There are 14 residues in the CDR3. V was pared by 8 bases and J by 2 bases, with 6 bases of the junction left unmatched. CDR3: CASQQGSTGNTIYF. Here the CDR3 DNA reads TGTGCCAGTCAACAGGGGAGCACTGGAAACACCATATATTTT. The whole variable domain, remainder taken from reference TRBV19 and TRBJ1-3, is DGGITQSPKYLFRKEGQNVTLSCEQNLNHDAMYWYRQDPGQGLRLIYYSQIVNDFQKGDIAEGYSVSREKKESFPLTVTSAQKNPTAFYLCASQQGSTGNTIYFGEGSWLTVV.

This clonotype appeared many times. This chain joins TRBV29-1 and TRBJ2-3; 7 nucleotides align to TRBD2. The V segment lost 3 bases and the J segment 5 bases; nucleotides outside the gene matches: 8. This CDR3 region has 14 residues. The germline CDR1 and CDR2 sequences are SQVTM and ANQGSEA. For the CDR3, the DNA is TGCAGCGTTGAGGTGGTGGGCGGGAGAGATACGCAGTATTTT. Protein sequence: CSVEVVGGRDTQYF.

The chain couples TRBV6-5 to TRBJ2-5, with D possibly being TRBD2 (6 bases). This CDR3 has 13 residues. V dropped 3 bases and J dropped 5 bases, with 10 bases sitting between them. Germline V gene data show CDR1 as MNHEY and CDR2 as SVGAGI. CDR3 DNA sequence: TGTGCCAGCAGTTATTTAGGAGGGGAGACCCAGTACTTC. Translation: CASSYLGGETQYF.

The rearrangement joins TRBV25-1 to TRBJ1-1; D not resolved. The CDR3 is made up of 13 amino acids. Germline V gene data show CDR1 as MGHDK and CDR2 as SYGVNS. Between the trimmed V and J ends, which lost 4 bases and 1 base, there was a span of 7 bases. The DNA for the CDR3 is TGTGCCAGCAGTGGTCCGTGGAACACTGAAGCTTTCTTT. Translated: CASSGPWNTEAFF.

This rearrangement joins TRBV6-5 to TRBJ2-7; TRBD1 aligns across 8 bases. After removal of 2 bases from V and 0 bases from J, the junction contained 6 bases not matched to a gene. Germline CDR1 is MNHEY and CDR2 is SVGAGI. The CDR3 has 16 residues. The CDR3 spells CASSYGVRGPSYEQYF. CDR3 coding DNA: TGTGCCAGCAGTTACGGTGTCAGGGGGCCCTCCTACGAGCAGTACTTC.

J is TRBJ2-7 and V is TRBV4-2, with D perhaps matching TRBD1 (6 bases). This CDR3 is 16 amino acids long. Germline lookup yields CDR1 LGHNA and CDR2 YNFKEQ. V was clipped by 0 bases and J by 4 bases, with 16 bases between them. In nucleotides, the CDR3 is TGTGCCAGCAGCCAAGATTGGGGGACACCCCAATACGAGCAGTACTTC. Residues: CASSQDWGTPQYEQYF.

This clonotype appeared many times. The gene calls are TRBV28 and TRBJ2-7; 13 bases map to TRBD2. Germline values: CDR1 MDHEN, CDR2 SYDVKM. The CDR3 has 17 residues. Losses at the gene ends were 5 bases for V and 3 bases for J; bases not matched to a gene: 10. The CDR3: CASSDPGLAGRFYEQYF. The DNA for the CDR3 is TGTGCCAGCAGTGACCCGGGACTAGCGGGACGCTTCTACGAGCAGTACTTC.

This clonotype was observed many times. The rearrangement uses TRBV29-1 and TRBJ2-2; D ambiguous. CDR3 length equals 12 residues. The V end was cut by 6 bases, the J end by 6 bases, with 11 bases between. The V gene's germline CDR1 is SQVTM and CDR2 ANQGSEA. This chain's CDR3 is CSVSGQSGELFF. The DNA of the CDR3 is TGCAGCGTCTCCGGGCAGTCCGGGGAGCTGTTTTTT.

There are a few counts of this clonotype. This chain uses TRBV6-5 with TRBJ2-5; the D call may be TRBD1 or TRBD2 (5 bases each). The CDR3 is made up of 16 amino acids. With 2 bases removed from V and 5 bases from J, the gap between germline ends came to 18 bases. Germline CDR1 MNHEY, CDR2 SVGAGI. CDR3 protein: CASSYGFQGGLETQYF. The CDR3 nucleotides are TGTGCCAGCAGTTACGGGTTCCAGGGCGGGCTGGAGACCCAGTACTTC.

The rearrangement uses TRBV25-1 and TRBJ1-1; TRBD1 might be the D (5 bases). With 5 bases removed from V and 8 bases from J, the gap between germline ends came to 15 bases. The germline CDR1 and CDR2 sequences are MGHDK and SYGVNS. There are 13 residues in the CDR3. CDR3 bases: TGTGCCAGCAGTCCCCCTCTGAAGGGGGAAGCTTTCTTT. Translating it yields CASSPPLKGEAFF.

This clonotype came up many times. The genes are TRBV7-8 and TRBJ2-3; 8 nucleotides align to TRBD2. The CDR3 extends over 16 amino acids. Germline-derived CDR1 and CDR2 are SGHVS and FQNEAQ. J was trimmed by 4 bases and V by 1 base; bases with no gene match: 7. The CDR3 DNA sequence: TGTGCCAGCAGCTTAGTGAGCGGGAGAGGTCCAGATACGCAGTATTTT. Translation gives CASSLVSGRGPDTQYF.